This T cell receptor (beta chain) is drawn from a study of blood T cell repertoires in COVID-19. On the study more broadly: The United States, Italy and Spain were the sources of the acute and convalescent COVID-19 samples.

This CDR3 contains 18 residues. CDR1 and CDR2 from the germline V gene are SGHVS and FQNEAQ. V lost 6 bases and J lost 0, with 21 bases in between. Cohort allocation depended upon clinical history that participants reported. Original processing notes: Scientists estimated how many nucleated cells there were by amplifying reference gene primers. Clones were read by immunoSEQ multiplex PCR, and TCRdb kept only the in-frame ones, dropping some. The V and J calls and clone size were taken over from that table, and D and trimming were inferred from the DNA. The sample has roughly 280,000 clones; 85% to 90% are singletons.

The clonotype comes from a woman aged 30 to 39 with acute COVID-19. The sample was PBMCs or T cells enriched from blood (not recorded which). V and J are TRBV7-8 and TRBJ1-3, with D perhaps TRBD1 (6 bases). The CDR3 DNA reads as TGTGCCAGCAGAGAGTCGAGGACAGTCCTCAGCTCTGGAAACACCATATATTTT. Encoded protein: CASRESRTVLSSGNTIYF. Combining the CDR3 with reference TRBV7-8 and TRBJ1-3 gives the whole variable domain GAGVSQSPRYKVAKRGQDVALRCDPISGHVSLFWYQQALGQGPEFLTYFQNEAQLDKSGLPSDRFFAERPEGSVSTLKIQRTQQEDSAVYLCASRESRTVLSSGNTIYFGEGSWLTVV.